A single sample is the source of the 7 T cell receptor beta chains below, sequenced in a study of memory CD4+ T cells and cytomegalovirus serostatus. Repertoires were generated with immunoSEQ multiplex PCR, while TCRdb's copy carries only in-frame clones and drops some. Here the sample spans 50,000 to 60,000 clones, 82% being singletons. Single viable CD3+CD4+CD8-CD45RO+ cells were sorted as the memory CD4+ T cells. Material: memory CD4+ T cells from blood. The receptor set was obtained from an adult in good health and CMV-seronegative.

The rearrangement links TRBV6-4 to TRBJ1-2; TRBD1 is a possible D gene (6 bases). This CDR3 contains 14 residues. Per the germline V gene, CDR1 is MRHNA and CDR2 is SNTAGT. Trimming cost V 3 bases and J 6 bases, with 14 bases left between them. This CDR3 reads CASSESRTDNGYTF. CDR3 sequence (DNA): TGTGCCAGCAGTGAGTCCCGGACAGACAATGGCTACACCTTC.

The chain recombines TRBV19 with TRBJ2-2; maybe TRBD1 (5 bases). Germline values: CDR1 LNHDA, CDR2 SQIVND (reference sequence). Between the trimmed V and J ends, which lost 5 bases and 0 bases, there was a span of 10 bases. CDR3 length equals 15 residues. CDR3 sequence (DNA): TGTGCCAGTAGTCTTCAGGGAACGAACACCGGGGAGCTGTTTTTT. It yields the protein CASSLQGTNTGELFF.

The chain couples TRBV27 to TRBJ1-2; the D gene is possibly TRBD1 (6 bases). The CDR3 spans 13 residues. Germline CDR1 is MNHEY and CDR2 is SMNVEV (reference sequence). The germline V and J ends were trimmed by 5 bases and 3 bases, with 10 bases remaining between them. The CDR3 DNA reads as TGTGCCAGCAGTAGACAGGACCACTATGGCTACACCTTC. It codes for CASSRQDHYGYTF.

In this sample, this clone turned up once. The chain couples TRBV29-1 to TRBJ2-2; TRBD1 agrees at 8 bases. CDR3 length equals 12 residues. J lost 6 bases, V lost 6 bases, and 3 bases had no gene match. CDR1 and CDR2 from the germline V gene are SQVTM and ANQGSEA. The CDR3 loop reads CSVQQGAGELFF. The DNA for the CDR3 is TGCAGCGTGCAACAGGGGGCCGGGGAGCTGTTTTTT.

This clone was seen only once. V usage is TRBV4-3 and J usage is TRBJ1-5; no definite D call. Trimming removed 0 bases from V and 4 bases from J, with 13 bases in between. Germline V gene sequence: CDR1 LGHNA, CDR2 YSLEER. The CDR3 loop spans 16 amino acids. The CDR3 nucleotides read TGCGCCAGCAGCCAAGATTGGGTGGCGCCAAATCAGCCCCAGCATTTT. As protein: CASSQDWVAPNQPQHF.

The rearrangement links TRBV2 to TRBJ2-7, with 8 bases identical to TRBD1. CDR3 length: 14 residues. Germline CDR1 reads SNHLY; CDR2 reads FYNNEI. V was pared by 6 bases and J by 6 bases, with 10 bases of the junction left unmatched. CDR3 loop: CASSAQGAVSEQYF. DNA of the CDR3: TGTGCCAGCAGCGCCCAGGGGGCGGTAAGCGAGCAGTACTTC.

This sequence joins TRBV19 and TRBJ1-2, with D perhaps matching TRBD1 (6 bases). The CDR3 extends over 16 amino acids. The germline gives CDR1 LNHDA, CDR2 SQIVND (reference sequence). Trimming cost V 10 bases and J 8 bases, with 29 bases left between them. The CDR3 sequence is CATHRRTERTMRGYTF. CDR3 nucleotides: TGTGCCACCCATCGGCGGACAGAGAGGACTATGCGGGGCTACACCTTC.